The 20 T cell receptor beta chains below all came from one sample that was sequenced in a study of metastatic and nonmetastatic thyroid tumors. TCRdb re-called clones from the PCR reads using MiXCR. The table lists 50,000 or so clones, about 22% of them singletons. Each patient came to thyroid surgery without any prior treatment (of any kind). The sample consisted of blood. These receptors came from a male donor with papillary thyroid cancer or a benign thyroid nodule (not recorded which). Some clones in this sample may be carry-over from other donors' samples.

This clone was seen only a few times. The chain joins TRBV5-4 to TRBJ2-4; D not certain. The CDR3 runs 17 residues. V lost 3 bases and J 0 bases, leaving 16 bases between the germline ends. The germline V gene has CDR1 SGHNT and CDR2 YYREEE (reference sequence). The CDR3 nucleotides read TGTGCCAGCAGCTCGAAGGAACTGACCCTAGCCAAAAACATTCAGTACTTC. Its protein is CASSSKELTLAKNIQYF.

The rearrangement links TRBV5-4 to TRBJ2-5, with TRBD2 as a possible D gene (6 bases). The V end was cut by 4 bases, the J end by 5 bases, with 21 bases between. Germline-derived CDR1 and CDR2 are SGHNT and YYREEE (reference sequence). This CDR3 is 16 amino acids long. The CDR3 is CASSRDAPFGGETQYF. CDR3 nucleotides: TGTGCCAGCAGCCGGGACGCACCATTCGGAGGGGAGACCCAGTACTTC.

This clone occurred many times. V usage is TRBV20-1 and J usage is TRBJ1-5; tentatively, D is TRBD1 (5 bases). Trimming took 5 bases from V and 5 from J, leaving 22 bases between them. Germline assignment: CDR1 DFQATT and CDR2 SNEGSKA (reference sequence). This CDR3 comprises 16 residues. The CDR3, as DNA: TGCAGTGCTGGGGGTCTAAGCTCCAATAGGGATCAGCCCCAGCATTTT. It is translated as CSAGGLSSNRDQPQHF.

The sample holds a few counts of this clone. The genes are TRBV20-1 and TRBJ2-1, with 12 bases matching TRBD2. Germline V gene lookup returns CDR1 DFQATT and CDR2 SNEGSKA (reference sequence). This CDR3 is built from 16 residues. The J segment lost 10 bases and the V segment lost 2 bases, leaving 12 bases of the junction unmatched. In DNA form, the CDR3 reads TGCAGTGCTAGATCCCCTAGCGGGAGGGAAGGATTGGAGCAGTTCTTC. Amino acids: CSARSPSGREGLEQFF.

V usage is TRBV20-1 and J usage is TRBJ1-4; D is ambiguous. CDR1 and CDR2 (germline): DFQATT, SNEGSKA (reference sequence). V lost 5 bases and J lost 0, with 13 bases in between. CDR3 length: 15 residues. Here the CDR3 DNA reads TGCAGTGCTCCCCCCCTCGGGACAACTAATGAAAAACTGTTTTTT. It translates to CSAPPLGTTNEKLFF.

This CDR3 is CSARSGSSYNEQFF. The CDR3 bases are TGCAGTGCCAGAAGCGGGAGCTCCTACAATGAGCAGTTCTTC. This rearrangement joins TRBV20-1 to TRBJ2-1; TRBD2 matches 8 bases. CDR1 is DFQATT and CDR2 is SNEGSKA in the germline V gene (reference sequence). The ends lost 6 bases at V and 0 bases at J; junction bases unmatched: 4. CDR3 length: 14 residues.

This clone was observed a few times. The rearrangement uses TRBV10-3 and TRBJ2-1, with 10 bases fitting TRBD2. Germline assignment: CDR1 ENHRY and CDR2 SYGVKD. V shed 2 bases and J 8 bases; nucleotides not matched to a gene: 6. This CDR3 is 15 amino acids long. CDR3 sequence (DNA): TGTGCCATCAGTGAGAGCCTAGCGGGAGTATATGAGCAGTTCTTC. Amino acids: CAISESLAGVYEQFF.

This clone was detected many times. The V gene is TRBV20-1, the J gene TRBJ1-2, with D possibly matching TRBD1 (5 bases). Germline assignment: CDR1 DFQATT and CDR2 SNEGSKA (reference sequence). The CDR3 is made up of 15 amino acids. V was shortened by 6 bases and J by 4 bases, with 21 bases between the two germline ends. In DNA form, the CDR3 reads TGCAGTGCCTTCGTGCCGGGGCCTGGGCGCTATGGCTACACCTTC. Its protein product is CSAFVPGPGRYGYTF.

Of note for this clone: A much bigger clone sits one base away, suggesting this may be a read error. The identical CDR3 is also encoded by other nucleotide sequences in the sample. The chain uses TRBV20-1 and TRBJ2-3; 11 nucleotides line up with TRBD2. This CDR3 has 17 residues. V lost 0 bases and J lost 1; bases outside the gene matches: 6. The V gene's germline CDR1 is DFQATT and CDR2 SNEGSKA (reference sequence). CDR3 DNA: TGCAGTGCTAGAGACCTCAGACTAGCGGGACGCACAGATACGCAGTATTTT. Amino acid sequence: CSARDLRLAGRTDTQYF.

CDR3 protein: CASSFAGTSGTSVSYEQYF. In DNA, the CDR3 is TGTGCCAGCAGCTTCGCCGGGACTAGCGGGACAAGTGTCTCCTACGAGCAGTACTTC. The genes are TRBV11-1 and TRBJ2-7; TRBD2 matches at 13 bases. Germline CDR1 is SGHAT and CDR2 is FQDESV (reference sequence). V gave up 3 bases and J gave up 0 bases; unmatched junction bases: 11. This CDR3 spans 19 amino acids.

This clone is medium-sized (0.01 to 0.1%). The CDR3 DNA follows: TGTGCCAGCTCACGGGACGCAATTTCGCACGGCTACACCTTC. It is translated as CASSRDAISHGYTF. J is TRBJ1-2 and V is TRBV18, with D possibly matching TRBD1 (5 bases). The germline V and J ends were trimmed by 4 bases and 8 bases, with 17 bases remaining between them. Germline assignment: CDR1 KGHSH and CDR2 LQKENI. The CDR3 is 14 amino acids.

DNA for the CDR3: TGTGCCAGCAGCGGGCCCGACGGGACAGAGGACAATGAGCAGTTCTTC. Amino acids: CASSGPDGTEDNEQFF. This rearrangement joins TRBV9 to TRBJ2-1, with 7 bases lining up with TRBD1. The CDR3 has 16 amino acids. CDR1 SGDLS and CDR2 YYNGEE come from the germline V gene. The ends lost 3 bases at V and 5 bases at J; junction bases unmatched: 11.

Details on this clone: Just one base apart from a much larger clone, this may be a read error. The same CDR3 can be traced to other DNA sequences in this sample. The genes are TRBV7-8 and TRBJ2-6, with D tentatively TRBD1 or TRBD2 (5 bases each). CDR1 is SGHVS and CDR2 is FQNEAQ in the germline V gene. There are 16 residues in the CDR3. V was clipped by 1 base and J by 7 bases, with 14 bases between them. The CDR3 here is CASSLDQGAGANVLTF. CDR3 coding DNA: TGTGCCAGCAGCTTAGACCAGGGAGCCGGCGCCAACGTCCTGACTTTC.

Regarding this clone: One end of the junction is discordant with germline, which a read error may explain. The chain couples TRBV7-9 to TRBJ2-7; weak D call: TRBD2 (5 bases). Germline CDR1 reads SEHNR; CDR2 reads FQNEAQ (reference sequence). This CDR3 has 13 amino acids. The CDR3 DNA is TGTGTCAGCAGCCCGGTGGGGAGCTACGAGCAGTACTTC. Encoded protein: CVSSPVGSYEQYF.

Ten or more counts support this clone. This chain uses TRBV20-1 with TRBJ2-1, with TRBD2 identical over 8 bases. V was clipped by 2 bases and J by 3 bases; unmatched bases: 18. The germline V gene encodes CDR1 DFQATT and CDR2 SNEGSKA (reference sequence). The CDR3 runs 19 residues. As DNA, the CDR3 is TGCAGTGCTAGAAGGATTCCCTCGGGGCTAGCGGGCCACTACAATGAGCAGTTCTTC. It specifies CSARRIPSGLAGHYNEQFF.

This clone has at least ten counts. The gene calls are TRBV11-2 and TRBJ2-1; D uncertain. The length of the CDR3 is 14 residues. V was pared by 0 bases and J by 4 bases, with 7 bases between. Germline values: CDR1 SGHAT, CDR2 FQNNGV. The CDR3 sequence: CASSLEAGYNEQFF. The CDR3 coding sequence is TGTGCCAGCAGCTTAGAAGCTGGTTACAATGAGCAGTTCTTC.

This clone was counted ten times or more. The chain is built from TRBV7-9 and TRBJ1-6; no clear D gene. The length of the CDR3 is 15 residues. V was trimmed by 1 base and J by 7 bases, leaving 11 bases between them. Germline assignment: CDR1 SEHNR and CDR2 FQNEAQ (reference sequence). DNA of the CDR3: TGTGCCAGCAGCTTAGGATTCGGACCAAATTCACCCCTCCACTTT. It encodes CASSLGFGPNSPLHF.

The gene calls are TRBV7-2 and TRBJ1-6; 9 bases fit TRBD1. Germline V gives CDR1 SGHTA, CDR2 FQGNSA. The CDR3 has 15 amino acids. The V gene end was trimmed by 8 bases and the J gene end by 12 bases; junction bases not matched to a gene: 14. CDR3 nucleotide sequence: TGTGCCAGCGGTGTGGGGACAGGGTCCCCCGGACCCCTCCACTTT. As protein: CASGVGTGSPGPLHF.

Only a few counts were recorded for this clone. A read error is possible here, since a much larger clone lies one base away. This chain uses TRBV6-1 with TRBJ2-5; D remains ambiguous. The CDR3 totals 16 residues. Germline V gene data show CDR1 as MNHNS and CDR2 as SASEGT. The germline V and J ends were trimmed by 6 bases and 1 base, with 18 bases remaining between them. CDR3 sequence reads: CASSLVPGVGQETQYF. CDR3 DNA sequence: TGTGCCAGCAGCTTGGTTCCGGGTGTAGGCCAAGAGACCCAGTACTTC.

This clone was counted between two and nine times. The chain is built from TRBV2 and TRBJ2-7, with D unresolved. Germline assignment: CDR1 SNHLY and CDR2 FYNNEI. The length of the CDR3 is 13 residues. Trimming pared 3 bases from V and 7 bases from J, leaving 13 bases between. CDR3 sequence reads: CASSEASPWEQYF. CDR3 nucleotides: TGTGCCAGCAGTGAGGCCTCACCTTGGGAGCAGTACTTC.